This T cell receptor beta chain was retrieved from a study of blood T cell repertoires in COVID-19. Study information: Researchers got acute and convalescent COVID-19 samples from the United States, Italy and Spain. T cells, B-cell-depleted T cells, or PBMCs provided the cDNA or gDNA that served as material.

The CDR3 length is 15 residues. Trimming shortened V by 6 bases and J by 5 bases, and 17 bases separated the two germline ends. Per germline, CDR1 MDHEN and CDR2 SYDVKM. In the source study's methods: Amplification with reference gene primers provided the estimates of nucleated cell counts. Sequencing used immunoSEQ multiplex PCR; TCRdb keeps in-frame clones, though not all of them. V and J calls and clone size are copied from that table; D and trimming were computed from the DNA. Seen here are about 390,000 clones, around 87% observed once, and the top ten hold roughly 2.1%. The material sequenced was peripheral blood. This TCR derives from a woman in her sixties or seventies with COVID-19, enrolled during active disease. V usage is TRBV28 and J usage is TRBJ1-5, with D unresolved. DNA of the CDR3: TGTGCCAGCAGCTCCCTTCAAAATTGGCATCAGCCCCAGCATTTT. Translating gives CASSSLQNWHQPQHF.